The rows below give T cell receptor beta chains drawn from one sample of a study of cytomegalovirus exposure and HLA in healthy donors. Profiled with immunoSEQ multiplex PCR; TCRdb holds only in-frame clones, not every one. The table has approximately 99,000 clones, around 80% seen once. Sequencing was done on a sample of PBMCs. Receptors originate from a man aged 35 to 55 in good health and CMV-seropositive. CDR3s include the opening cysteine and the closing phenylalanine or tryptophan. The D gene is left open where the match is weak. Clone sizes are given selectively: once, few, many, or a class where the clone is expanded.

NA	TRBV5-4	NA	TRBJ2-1	TGTGCCAGCAGCTTTGAAGGACTCCAGTATGGTGAGCAGTTCTTC	CASSFEGLQYGEQFF
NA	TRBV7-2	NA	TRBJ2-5	TGTGCCAGCAGGTTCGGCAGGGCGGAGACCCAGTACTTC	CASRFGRAETQYF
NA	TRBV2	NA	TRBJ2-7	TGTGCCAGCAGTGAAGGAGTCTACGAGCAGTACTTC	CASSEGVYEQYF
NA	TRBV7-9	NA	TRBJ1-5	TGTTCCAGCAGCTTAATCCCAAGCGGACTGGATAGCAATCAGCCCCAGCATTTT	CSSSLIPSGLDSNQPQHF
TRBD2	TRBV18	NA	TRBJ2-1	TGTGCCAGCTCACCACCCCTAGCGGGGGCCAATGAGCAGTTCTTC	CASSPPLAGANEQFF
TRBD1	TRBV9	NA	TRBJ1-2	TGTGCCAGCAGCCTTACAGGGGGCGATAACTATGGCTACACCTTC	CASSLTGGDNYGYTF
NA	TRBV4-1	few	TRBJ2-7	TGCGCCAGCAGCCAAGTGGGGACAACCTACGAGCAGTACTTC	CASSQVGTTYEQYF
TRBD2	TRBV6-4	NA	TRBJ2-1	TGTGCCAGCAGTGACGGCGGGACTACTAAATCCTACAATGAGCAGTTCTTC	CASSDGGTTKSYNEQFF
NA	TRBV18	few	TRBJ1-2	TGTGCCAGCTCACCACGTGGGGCGGACGGCTACACCTTC	CASSPRGADGYTF
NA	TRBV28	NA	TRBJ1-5	TGTGCCAGCCACCAAAGGGGCCCCACGGTGAATCAGCCCCAGCATTTT	CASHQRGPTVNQPQHF
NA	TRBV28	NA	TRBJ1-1	TGTGCCAGCAGTCCGGGTGTATGGTTCTCAGCCCATCAGAACACTGAAGCTTTCTTT	CASSPGVWFSAHQNTEAFF
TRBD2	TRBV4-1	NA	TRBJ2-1	TGCGCCAGCAGCCATTCTAGCGGGAGTCGCGATGAGCAGTTCTTC	CASSHSSGSRDEQFF
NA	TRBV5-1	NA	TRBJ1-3	TGCGCCAGCAGCTTGGTGGCAAACTCTGGAAACACCATATATTTT	CASSLVANSGNTIYF
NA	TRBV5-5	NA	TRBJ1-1	TGTGCCAGCAGCTTACAGGGTGGCACTGAAGCTTTCTTT	CASSLQGGTEAFF
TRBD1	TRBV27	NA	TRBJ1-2	TGTGCCAGCAGTCCTGGCGCATCACAGGGGAACTATGGCTACACCTTC	CASSPGASQGNYGYTF
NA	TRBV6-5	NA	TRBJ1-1	TGTGCCAGCATCCCACAGGGTGAGGGGACTGAAGCTTTCTTT	CASIPQGEGTEAFF
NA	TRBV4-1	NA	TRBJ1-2	TGCGCCAGCAGCCAAGGAGTAGCGCAGGGGAACTATGGCTACACCTTC	CASSQGVAQGNYGYTF
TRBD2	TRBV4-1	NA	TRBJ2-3	TGCGCCAGCAGCCAAGAGGGGGGGTTAAACACAGATACGCAGTATTTT	CASSQEGGLNTDTQYF
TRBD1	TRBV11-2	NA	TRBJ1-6	TGTGCCAGCAGCTTAGGGGACAGCGGGTCACCCCTCCACTTT	CASSLGDSGSPLHF
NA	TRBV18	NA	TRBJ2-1	TGTGCCAGCTCACCAGGAGCGGTAGCGGCCTACAATGAGCAGTTCTTC	CASSPGAVAAYNEQFF
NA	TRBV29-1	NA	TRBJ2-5	TGCAGCGTCGAGGGGGGGAAGGAGACCCAGTACTTC	CSVEGGKETQYF
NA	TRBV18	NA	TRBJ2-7	TGTGCCAGCTCACCGAGGGAGGAGCAGTACTTC	CASSPREEQYF
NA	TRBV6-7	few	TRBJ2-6	TGTGCCAGCAGAGTCTCTGGGGCCAACGGCCTGACTTTC	CASRVSGANGLTF
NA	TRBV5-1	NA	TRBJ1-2	TGCGCCAGCAGCCTACAGGGAGCTGGCTACACCTTC	CASSLQGAGYTF
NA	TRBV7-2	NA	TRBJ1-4	TGTGCCAGCACCGTCGGGGGGCTTTATGGTGAAAAACTGTTTTTT	CASTVGGLYGEKLFF
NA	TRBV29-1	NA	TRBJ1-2	TGCAGCGTTGAAGGGACTGGGTACTATGGCTACACCTTC	CSVEGTGYYGYTF
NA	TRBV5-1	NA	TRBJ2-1	TGCGCCAGCAGCTTGGCCTCAGGGTTCTACAATGAGCAGTTCTTC	CASSLASGFYNEQFF
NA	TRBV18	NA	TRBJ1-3	TGTGCCAGCTCACCACAACAGGGTTCCTCTGGAAACACCATATATTTT	CASSPQQGSSGNTIYF
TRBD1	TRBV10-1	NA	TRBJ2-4	TGCGCCAGCAGCGACCCGCGGGACAGGGGTGCTGACAGTCAGTACTTC	CASSDPRDRGADSQYF
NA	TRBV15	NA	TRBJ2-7	TGTGCCACCAGCAGAGCCCCCGGGAGTACCTACGAGCAGTACTTC	CATSRAPGSTYEQYF
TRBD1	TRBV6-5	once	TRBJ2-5	TGTGCCAGCAGTTACTCGATCAGGGGGATGGAGACCCAGTACTTC	CASSYSIRGMETQYF
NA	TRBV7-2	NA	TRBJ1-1	TGTGCCAGCAGCCTAGTGACAGGGAACACTGAAGCTTTCTTT	CASSLVTGNTEAFF
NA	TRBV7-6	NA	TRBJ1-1	TGTGCCAGCAGCGAGCGACAGGTGTTGAACACTGAAGCTTTCTTT	CASSERQVLNTEAFF
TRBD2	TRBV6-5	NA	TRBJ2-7	TGTGCCAGCAGTAGGACTAGCGGGAGGGCCTACGAGCAGTACTTC	CASSRTSGRAYEQYF
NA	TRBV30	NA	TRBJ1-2	TGTGCCTGTCCACAGCCCTCGAGCCGTGGCTACACCTTC	CACPQPSSRGYTF
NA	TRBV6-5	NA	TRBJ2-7	TGTGCCAGCAGTTACTCCCCTATCAACGAGCAGTACTTC	CASSYSPINEQYF
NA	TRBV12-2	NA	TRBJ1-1	TGTGCAAGTCGCTTACCCGCGAGACAGGGCCCCAGCATGAACACTGAAGCTTTCTTT	CASRLPARQGPSMNTEAFF
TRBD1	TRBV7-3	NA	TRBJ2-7	TGTGCCAGCAGCTTATATGGGACAGAGGTATACGAGCAGTACTTC	CASSLYGTEVYEQYF